What follows are 19 T cell receptor beta chains derived from one specimen sequenced in a study of T cell changes during pregnancy in multiple sclerosis. Generated by immunoSEQ multiplex PCR, the TCRdb table keeps only in-frame clones and is missing some. The data hold under 70,000 clones, with about 90% observed a single time. The input for sequencing was CD4+ T cells from peripheral blood mononuclear cells, taken in the first trimester of pregnancy. These receptors all stem from a female donor with multiple sclerosis, enrolled in a pregnancy study.

The rearrangement uses TRBV5-6 and TRBJ1-1, with 7 nucleotides matching TRBD1. The germline gives CDR1 SGHDT, CDR2 YYEEEE. The CDR3 contains 15 residues. Trimming removed 3 bases from V and 3 bases from J; junction bases left unmatched: 8. The CDR3: CASSSRTGGDTEAFF. The CDR3 DNA is TGTGCCAGCAGCTCGAGGACAGGCGGAGACACTGAAGCTTTCTTT.

The rearrangement joins TRBV7-9 to TRBJ2-5; 7 bases match TRBD1. The CDR3 has 16 residues. Germline V CDR1 and CDR2: SEHNR, FQNEAQ (reference sequence). V shed 5 bases, J shed 5 bases, and the junction held 14 bases outside the gene matches. The CDR3 loop reads CASSPLGTASGETQYF. The CDR3 DNA follows: TGTGCCAGCAGCCCCCTGGGGACAGCCTCGGGGGAGACCCAGTACTTC.

The chain combines TRBV7-2 with TRBJ1-6; the D is unclear. The ends were cut back, 1 base at V and 0 bases at J, with 7 bases in the middle. Germline CDR1 reads SGHTA; CDR2 reads FQGNSA. The CDR3 covers 16 residues. The CDR3 DNA reads as TGTGCCAGCAGCTTAGATGTCGGCTCCTATAATTCACCCCTCCACTTT. As protein: CASSLDVGSYNSPLHF.

This chain connects TRBV25-1 to TRBJ1-1; 8 positions agree with TRBD1. With 6 bases clipped from V and 1 base from J, the junction kept 4 bases outside the gene matches. Germline-derived CDR1 and CDR2 are MGHDK and SYGVNS. The CDR3 sequence is 14 residues long. The CDR3 sequence is CASRYGTGNTEAFF. Here the CDR3 DNA reads TGTGCCAGCAGATACGGGACAGGGAACACTGAAGCTTTCTTT.

The gene calls are TRBV6-5 and TRBJ2-3; D is possibly TRBD1 (5 bases). There are 13 residues in the CDR3. Per the germline V gene, CDR1 is MNHEY and CDR2 is SVGAGI. The CDR3 region has the DNA TGTGCTGCTTCCAGGGATGGAACAGATACGCAGTATTTT. Its translation: CAASRDGTDTQYF.

This chain joins TRBV9 and TRBJ2-5; maybe TRBD2 (5 bases). Germline CDR1 reads SGDLS; CDR2 reads YYNGEE. CDR3 length: 13 amino acids. Trimming removed 4 bases from V and 5 bases from J, with 12 bases in between. The CDR3 loop is CASSPRRGETQYF. The DNA for the CDR3 is TGTGCCAGCAGCCCACGGAGAGGGGAGACCCAGTACTTC.

V gene TRBV5-6 combines with J gene TRBJ1-3; unclear D gene. Trimming shortened V by 4 bases and J by 5 bases, and 13 bases separated the two germline ends. Germline CDR1 reads SGHDT; CDR2 reads YYEEEE. The CDR3 totals 14 residues. The CDR3 region has the DNA TGTGCCAGCAGCCTGCGGGCAACGAGAAACACCATATATTTT. It specifies CASSLRATRNTIYF.

This chain joins TRBV7-2 and TRBJ2-1; 8 bases are a match to TRBD2. Germline loops: CDR1 SGHTA, CDR2 FQGNSA. Germline trimming cut 1 base from V and 7 bases from J; bases unmatched to any gene: 9. This CDR3 is 16 amino acids long. CDR3: CASSLGVLAGFNEQFF. The CDR3 coding sequence is TGTGCCAGCAGCTTAGGGGTCTTAGCGGGGTTTAATGAGCAGTTCTTC.

V gene TRBV25-1 combines with J gene TRBJ2-7; a weak D match, TRBD1 (5 bases). The CDR3 has 13 residues. V lost 4 bases and J lost 6, with 13 bases in between. CDR1 is MGHDK, CDR2 SYGVNS, per germline. The DNA for the CDR3 is TGTGCCAGCAGTGCCGGACACCCCTCCGAGCAGTACTTC. Its protein product is CASSAGHPSEQYF.

V is TRBV7-2 and J is TRBJ2-5; the D gene is possibly TRBD2 (7 bases). V lost 7 bases and J lost 5, with 23 bases in between. Germline-derived CDR1 and CDR2 are SGHTA and FQGNSA. The CDR3 covers 16 residues. The CDR3 region has the DNA TGTGCCAGCAACCCGCAAGGGGGGGCGCAAGGGGAGACCCAGTACTTC. It codes for CASNPQGGAQGETQYF.

The V and J genes are TRBV27 and TRBJ2-5, with 9 nucleotides matching TRBD1. Trimming took 8 bases from V and 4 from J; bases not matched to a gene: 14. The CDR3 runs 16 residues. In germline, CDR1 is MNHEY, CDR2 SMNVEV (reference sequence). The CDR3 loop reads CASGSGQGRLGETQYF. In DNA form, the CDR3 reads TGTGCCAGCGGCTCAGGACAGGGGAGGTTAGGAGAGACCCAGTACTTC.

This rearrangement joins TRBV19 to TRBJ1-5; 7 bases match TRBD1. Looked up from germline, CDR1 is LNHDA and CDR2 is SQIVND (reference sequence). The CDR3 contains 15 residues. Trimming at V came to 6 bases and at J to 3 bases, leaving 8 bases not matched to a gene. This chain's CDR3 is CASRTDRALNQPQHF. CDR3 DNA sequence: TGTGCCAGTAGAACCGACAGGGCTCTCAATCAGCCCCAGCATTTT.

The rearrangement uses TRBV5-5 and TRBJ1-2; D might be TRBD1 (6 bases). The CDR3 consists of 13 residues. The germline V gene encodes CDR1 SGHKS and CDR2 YYEKEE (reference sequence). Deletions cut 5 bases from V and 7 bases from J, with 15 bases between. The CDR3 region is CASSFGGSSGYTF. The CDR3 DNA follows: TGTGCCAGCAGTTTTGGGGGCTCGAGTGGCTACACCTTC.

This clone was seen just once. The chain couples TRBV2 to TRBJ2-1, with TRBD2 matching 12 bases. The CDR3 has 17 residues. With V trimmed by 7 bases and J by 9 bases, 16 bases remained unmatched. Germline loops: CDR1 SNHLY, CDR2 FYNNEI. CDR3 in amino acids: CASIPFSGTSGSGEQFF. The CDR3 DNA follows: TGTGCCAGCATCCCTTTCTCCGGGACTAGCGGGTCTGGTGAGCAGTTCTTC.

V is TRBV9 and J is TRBJ1-4; TRBD1 is a possible D gene (6 bases). Looked up from germline, CDR1 is SGDLS and CDR2 is YYNGEE. The CDR3 length is 15 residues. Trimming took off 4 bases at V and 3 bases at J, with 13 bases between the two ends. The CDR3 reads CASSPTGSPNEKLFF. In nucleotides, the CDR3 is TGTGCCAGCAGCCCCACAGGGTCCCCTAATGAAAAACTGTTTTTT.

This clone was recorded once. DNA of the CDR3: TGTGCCAGCAGCTTTCGAGTTTTGGTCCGCGGGGATACGCAGTATTTT. As protein: CASSFRVLVRGDTQYF. V is TRBV5-6 and J is TRBJ2-3, with TRBD2 as a possible D gene (5 bases). The CDR3 is 16 residues long. Germline-derived CDR1 and CDR2 are SGHDT and YYEEEE. V was pared by 2 bases and J by 6 bases, with 19 bases between.

The DNA of the CDR3 is TGTGCCTGGAGTAGACAGGGGATTGAGACCCAGTACTTC. Protein sequence: CAWSRQGIETQYF. The rearrangement uses TRBV30 and TRBJ2-5; TRBD1 matches 8 bases. V lost 2 bases, J lost 5 bases, and 4 bases stayed unmatched. Germline CDR1 is GTSNPN and CDR2 is SVGIG (reference sequence). This CDR3 contains 13 residues.

The chain carries TRBV9 and TRBJ2-2; tentatively, D is TRBD2 (5 bases). Trimming shortened V by 0 bases and J by 5 bases, and 8 bases separated the two germline ends. Germline assignment: CDR1 SGDLS and CDR2 YYNGEE. The CDR3 contains 14 residues. Here the CDR3 DNA reads TGTGCCAGCAGCGTAGATCGGGGAACCGGGGAGCTGTTTTTT. Its translation is CASSVDRGTGELFF.

The V call is TRBV5-1, the J call TRBJ2-2; weak D call: TRBD1 (5 bases). In germline, CDR1 is SGHRS, CDR2 YFSETQ. V was cut by 3 bases and J by 5 bases, with 14 bases left in between. The CDR3 spans 15 residues. CDR3 protein: CASSSMVGVTGELFF. The DNA for the CDR3 is TGCGCCAGCAGCTCCATGGTAGGGGTAACCGGGGAGCTGTTTTTT.